This T cell receptor (beta chain) was sequenced during a study of T cell responses to AZD1222 COVID-19 vaccine. Losses at the gene ends were 4 bases for V and 1 base for J; bases not matched to a gene: 8. Germline loops: CDR1 SNHLY, CDR2 FYNNEI. The CDR3 sequence is 16 residues long. Here immunoSEQ multiplex PCR was the method, and the copy in TCRdb shows in-frame clones only, minus some. The sample holds some 120,000 clones, 80% to 95% seen once. This clonotype was obtained from an adult in good health. J is TRBJ2-5 and V is TRBV2; 8 nucleotides match TRBD1. The input for sequencing was peripheral blood, taken on day 0 of AZD1222 vaccination. The chain's CDR3 is CASSVDRGSFQETQYF. The CDR3 DNA sequence: TGTGCCAGCAGTGTAGACAGGGGAAGCTTCCAAGAGACCCAGTACTTC.